These 21 T cell receptor beta chains share one sample of origin, sequenced in a study of blood T cell repertoires in COVID-19 (TCRdb year 2020). Library preparation used the immunoSEQ multiplex PCR assay. TCRdb took over this immuneACCESS table, retaining in-frame rearrangements with V and J assigned. Such tables are incomplete; in checked studies, under half of the missing clones stem from an unresolved V gene, and the remainder is unexplained. In all, the sample holds 400,000 or so clones, and about 88% of those were seen once. The ten largest clones add up to less than 3.5% of the sample. Sample: peripheral blood. The receptor source for this set is a human donor in a cohort sampled during active COVID-19.

The chain has TRBV6-6 and TRBJ2-2; 8 positions match TRBD2. This CDR3 is 16 amino acids long. The junction had 8 bases not matched to a gene; V was cut back by 2 bases and J by 6 bases. Germline-derived CDR1 and CDR2 are MNHNY and SVGAGI (reference sequence). As DNA, the CDR3 is TGTGCCAGCAGTTACACTGGCGGGAGGCCCTCCGGGGAGCTGTTTTTT. It is translated as CASSYTGGRPSGELFF.

The V gene is TRBV5-1, the J gene TRBJ2-1, with 12 nucleotides matching TRBD2. The ends lost 3 bases at V and 7 bases at J; junction bases unmatched: 5. Germline loops: CDR1 SGHRS, CDR2 YFSETQ. The CDR3 loop spans 15 amino acids. CDR3 sequence (DNA): TGCGCCAGCAGCTCGCTAGCGGGAGGGAGTAATGAGCAGTTCTTC. This encodes CASSSLAGGSNEQFF.

This clone was detected ten times or more. The chain employs TRBV5-6 and TRBJ1-4; D perhaps matches TRBD1 (6 bases). The ends were cut back, 4 bases at V and 6 bases at J, with 10 bases in the middle. Germline V gene data show CDR1 as SGHDT and CDR2 as YYEEEE. This CDR3 has 13 residues. The CDR3 spells CASSVGQDEKLFF. As DNA, the CDR3 is TGTGCCAGCAGCGTGGGACAAGATGAAAAACTGTTTTTT.

The chain is built from TRBV6-1 and TRBJ1-5, with 7 bases identical to TRBD1. The CDR3 is 15 residues long. Germline assignment: CDR1 MNHNS and CDR2 SASEGT. Trimming cost V 0 bases and J 7 bases; bases outside gene matches: 6. The DNA for the CDR3 is TGTGCCAGCAGTGAAGCTTCAGGGGGGAGGCAGCCCCAGCATTTT. Translation gives CASSEASGGRQPQHF.

The gene calls are TRBV7-8 and TRBJ1-1; D gene uncertain. Germline assignment: CDR1 SGHVS and CDR2 FQNEAQ. Trimming left V 5 bases short and J 0 bases short, with 13 bases between. The CDR3 runs 15 residues. The CDR3 protein is CASSPQVRMNTEAFF. As DNA, the CDR3 is TGTGCCAGCAGCCCCCAGGTGCGCATGAACACTGAAGCTTTCTTT.

V usage is TRBV5-1 and J usage is TRBJ1-2; 7 nucleotides agree with TRBD1. This CDR3 comprises 15 residues. The germline gives CDR1 SGHRS, CDR2 YFSETQ. The ends lost 0 bases at V and 7 bases at J; junction bases unmatched: 9. The CDR3 here is CASSLDVTGYSGYTF. The CDR3 DNA reads TGCGCCAGCAGCTTGGACGTGACAGGGTACTCTGGCTACACCTTC.

CDR3 coding DNA: TGTGCCAGCAGTATCCGACTAGCTGGGGATGAGCAGTTCTTC. As protein: CASSIRLAGDEQFF. The chain couples TRBV2 to TRBJ2-1, with 7 bases that match TRBD2. V was pared by 5 bases and J by 8 bases, with 9 bases of the junction left unmatched. Germline V gene sequence: CDR1 SNHLY, CDR2 FYNNEI. The CDR3 loop spans 14 amino acids. Full variable domain (missing parts from reference TRBV2 and TRBJ2-1): EPEVTQTPSHQVTQMGQEVILRCVPISNHLYFYWYRQILGQKVEFLVSFYNNEISEKSEIFDDQFSVERPDGSNFTLKIRSTKLEDSAMYFCASSIRLAGDEQFFGPGTRLTVL.

The V gene is TRBV9, the J gene TRBJ2-1; weak D call: TRBD2 (5 bases). Per germline, CDR1 SGDLS and CDR2 YYNGEE. There are 14 residues in the CDR3. The V end lost 4 bases, the J end lost 6 bases, and 14 bases lay between the germline ends. The CDR3 sequence: CASSPDPGLNEQFF. Here the CDR3 DNA reads TGTGCCAGCAGCCCTGACCCAGGACTCAATGAGCAGTTCTTC.

The chain joins TRBV28 to TRBJ2-1, with a weak D call TRBD2 (6 bases). Trimming pared 5 bases from V and 0 bases from J, leaving 11 bases between. Germline CDR1 is MDHEN and CDR2 is SYDVKM. The CDR3 runs to 15 residues. CDR3 amino acids: CASSLFGGSYNEQFF. The CDR3 DNA reads as TGTGCCAGCAGTCTATTCGGGGGCTCCTACAATGAGCAGTTCTTC.

This sequence joins TRBV27 and TRBJ2-1; maybe TRBD1 (6 bases). Germline V gene sequence: CDR1 MNHEY, CDR2 SMNVEV (reference sequence). The V end lost 5 bases, the J end lost 3 bases, and 17 bases lay between the germline ends. The CDR3 covers 16 residues. In DNA form, the CDR3 reads TGTGCCAGCAGTCCAACCCACAGGGTGGGCTACAATGAGCAGTTCTTC. It codes for CASSPTHRVGYNEQFF.

Only one count was recorded for this clone. The chain employs TRBV3-1 (or the pseudogene TRBV3-2) and TRBJ2-5; D may be TRBD2 (5 bases). The CDR3 consists of 14 residues. The germline V gene has CDR1 LGHDT and CDR2 YNNKEL (reference sequence). Trimming removed 0 bases from V and 5 bases from J, with 10 bases in between. DNA of the CDR3: TGTGCCAGCAGCCAAGATTGGTCGGGGGAGACCCAGTACTTC. This gives the protein CASSQDWSGETQYF.

The genes are TRBV5-1 and TRBJ2-3; the D is unclear. Trimming cost V 1 base and J 4 bases, with 19 bases left between them. CDR1 and CDR2 from the germline V gene are SGHRS and YFSETQ. The CDR3 totals 17 residues. The CDR3 here is CASSLLSLGYLPDTQYF. Here the CDR3 DNA reads TGCGCCAGCAGCTTGCTCTCTTTGGGCTACCTCCCAGATACGCAGTATTTT. Looking up the rest from reference TRBV5-1 and TRBJ2-3 gives the full variable domain: KAGVTQTPRYLIKTRGQQVTLSCSPISGHRSVSWYQQTPGQGLQFLFEYFSETQRNKGNFPGRFSGRQFSNSRSEMNVSTLELGDSALYLCASSLLSLGYLPDTQYFGPGTRLTVL.

The J gene is TRBJ1-2, the V gene TRBV27; D perhaps matches TRBD1 (6 bases). With 5 bases removed from V and 3 bases from J, the gap between germline ends came to 19 bases. Germline V gene data show CDR1 as MNHEY and CDR2 as SMNVEV (reference sequence). The CDR3 runs to 16 residues. Here the CDR3 reads CASSPSTGQLHYGYTF. The CDR3 nucleotides read TGTGCCAGCAGTCCCAGTACCGGACAGCTTCACTATGGCTACACCTTC.

A single count supports this clone. The V gene is TRBV19, the J gene TRBJ1-4; a weak D match, TRBD1 (5 bases). Per the germline V gene, CDR1 is LNHDA and CDR2 is SQIVND (reference sequence). Deletions cut 5 bases from V and 0 bases from J, with 10 bases between. The CDR3 has 15 amino acids. CDR3 region: CASSRVTATNEKLFF. CDR3 coding DNA: TGTGCCAGTAGTCGGGTGACAGCAACTAATGAAAAACTGTTTTTT.

The CDR3 reads CASSLEGALYEHYNEQFF. The CDR3, as DNA: TGTGCCAGCAGCTTAGAGGGGGCCCTATACGAACACTACAATGAGCAGTTCTTC. This chain links TRBV11-2 with TRBJ2-1, with D perhaps matching TRBD1 (6 bases). The ends were cut back, 0 bases at V and 3 bases at J, with 18 bases in the middle. The CDR3 has 18 residues. Germline values: CDR1 SGHAT, CDR2 FQNNGV.

This rearrangement joins TRBV7-9 to TRBJ2-6; no definite D call. Between the trimmed V and J ends, which lost 1 base and 0 bases, there was a span of 4 bases. Germline V gives CDR1 SEHNR, CDR2 FQNEAQ (reference sequence). CDR3 length equals 15 residues. The CDR3 sequence: CASSLGDSGANVLTF. DNA for the CDR3: TGTGCCAGCAGCTTAGGAGACTCTGGGGCCAACGTCCTGACTTTC.

The chain has TRBV4-1 and TRBJ2-2; TRBD2 aligns across 8 bases. The CDR3 totals 16 residues. In germline, CDR1 is MGHRA, CDR2 YSYEKL. V was pared by 1 base and J by 0 bases, with 1 base of the junction left unmatched. The CDR3 is CASSQGRGANTGELFF. The CDR3 coding sequence is TGCGCCAGCAGCCAAGGGCGGGGGGCGAACACCGGGGAGCTGTTTTTT.

J is TRBJ1-1 and V is TRBV10-1; 10 nucleotides align to TRBD1. Germline CDR1 and CDR2: WNHNN and SYGVQD (reference sequence). The CDR3 length is 17 residues. The trim removed 4 bases at V and 0 bases at J, leaving 8 bases unmatched. The CDR3 bases are TGCGCCAGCAGTGCGGACAGGGGGGATAAGATGAACACTGAAGCTTTCTTT. This gives the protein CASSADRGDKMNTEAFF.

This chain links TRBV5-1 with TRBJ2-1, with 9 bases fitting TRBD1. Trimming cost V 4 bases and J 4 bases; bases outside gene matches: 3. There are 14 residues in the CDR3. The germline V gene encodes CDR1 SGHRS and CDR2 YFSETQ. CDR3 nucleotide sequence: TGCGCCAGCAGCGCCGGACAGGGGTACAATGAGCAGTTCTTC. Translation: CASSAGQGYNEQFF.

The rearrangement joins TRBV6-6 to TRBJ1-4, with 7 bases fitting TRBD1. With 6 bases clipped from V and 8 bases from J, the junction kept 12 bases outside the gene matches. Germline CDR1 is MNHNY and CDR2 is SVGAGI (reference sequence). The CDR3 has 15 residues. The CDR3 is CASSIGTAQEEKLFF. The CDR3 DNA is TGTGCCAGCAGCATCGGGACAGCGCAAGAAGAAAAACTGTTTTTT.

The chain combines TRBV11-2 with TRBJ2-5; 9 positions match TRBD2. Trimming took 4 bases from V and 4 from J; bases not matched to a gene: 4. CDR1 and CDR2 (germline): SGHAT, FQNNGV. The CDR3 totals 14 residues. CDR3 amino acids: CASSSLAGIETQYF. The DNA for the CDR3 is TGTGCCAGCAGCTCGCTAGCGGGGATAGAGACCCAGTACTTC.